This T cell receptor (beta chain) was sequenced for a study of T cells after yellow fever vaccination. The CDR3 length is 13 residues. Deletions cut 4 bases from V and 3 bases from J, with 10 bases between. Per the germline V gene, CDR1 is SGHTS and CDR2 is YDEGEE. This clonotype was detected only a few times. One entry per CDR3 protein, called by TCRdb with MiXCR from the 5' RACE reads. The table has some 220,000 distinct CDR3 sequences, roughly 3% seen once. J is TRBJ2-5 and V is TRBV5-8, with a possible D match to TRBD1 (6 bases). Source: CD4+ T cells sorted from PBMCs, taken 10 days after the yellow fever booster vaccination. The origin of this receptor is a man between 18 and 35 years old who received the YFV17D yellow fever vaccine. The CDR3 loop is CASSRRQEETQYF. The CDR3 DNA sequence: TGTGCCAGCAGCCGTAGACAGGAAGAGACCCAGTACTTC.